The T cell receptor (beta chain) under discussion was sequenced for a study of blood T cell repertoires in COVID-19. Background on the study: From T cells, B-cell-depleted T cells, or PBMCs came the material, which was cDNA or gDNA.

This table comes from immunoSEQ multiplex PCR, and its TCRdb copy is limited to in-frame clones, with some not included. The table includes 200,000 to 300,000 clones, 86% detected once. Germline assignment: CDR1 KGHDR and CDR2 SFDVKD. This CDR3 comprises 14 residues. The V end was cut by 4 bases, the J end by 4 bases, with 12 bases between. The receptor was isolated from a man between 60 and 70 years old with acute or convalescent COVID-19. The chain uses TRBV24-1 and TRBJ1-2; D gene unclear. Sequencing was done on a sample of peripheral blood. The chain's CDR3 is CATSEPTVPYGYTF. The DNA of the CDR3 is TGTGCCACCAGTGAGCCAACAGTTCCCTATGGCTACACCTTC.